The 6 T cell receptor beta chains in this list originate from one sample, sequenced in a study of cytomegalovirus exposure and HLA in healthy donors. The PCR employed 60 Vbeta primers together with 13 Jbeta primers. TCRdb's copy holds only in-frame clones and misses some; the assay was immunoSEQ multiplex PCR. Of 140,000 to 150,000 clones in the sample, about 66% were seen once. The sequencing sample was made of PBMCs. These receptors originate from a male donor in good health and CMV-seronegative.

The gene calls are TRBV5-1 and TRBJ2-5; a weak D match, TRBD1 (5 bases). V was cut by 4 bases and J by 0 bases, with 13 bases left in between. CDR3 size: 15 residues. Germline CDR1 SGHRS, CDR2 YFSETQ. The CDR3 sequence: CASSPRTQYQETQYF. The DNA for the CDR3 is TGCGCCAGCAGCCCCCGGACACAATACCAAGAGACCCAGTACTTC.

The V and J genes are TRBV6-5 and TRBJ1-2, with 10 bases identical to TRBD1. Per the germline V gene, CDR1 is MNHEY and CDR2 is SVGAGI. There are 16 residues in the CDR3. J gave up 5 bases and V 0 bases, and 6 bases lay outside the gene matches. CDR3 sequence (DNA): TGTGCCAGCAGTTACTCTAGGACAGGGGGGCGGTATGGCTACACCTTC. Translating it yields CASSYSRTGGRYGYTF.

This clone was seen more than once but under ten times. The V and J genes are TRBV5-3 and TRBJ2-7; 9 bases fit TRBD2. TRBV5-3 is an ORF, and what it does is uncertain. The CDR3 runs to 16 residues. After removal of 8 bases from V and 4 bases from J, the junction contained 16 bases not matched to a gene. The CDR3 bases are TGTGCCAGGCGGCCGGGCGTGGGCGGGGGGGTTTACGAGCAGTACTTC. Its protein is CARRPGVGGGVYEQYF.

The chain carries TRBV7-2 and TRBJ2-5, with 12 bases fitting TRBD2. Germline V gene sequence: CDR1 SGHTA, CDR2 FQGNSA. With 4 bases clipped from V and 9 bases from J, the junction kept 6 bases outside the gene matches. The CDR3 has 14 residues. CDR3 protein: CASSSSGRGVAQYF. Written as DNA, the CDR3 is TGTGCCAGCAGCTCTAGCGGGAGGGGGGTTGCCCAGTACTTC.

A note on this clone: Relative to the germline gene, one junction end is altered; a read error may explain this. V usage is TRBV2 and J usage is TRBJ2-3; 8 bases line up with TRBD2. This CDR3 contains 16 residues. Germline CDR1 is SNHLY and CDR2 is FYNNEI. Here the CDR3 DNA reads TGTGCCAGCAGTGGAAGGTCCGGGGGGGCAACAGATACACAGTATTTT. Its translation: CASSGRSGGATDTQYF.

The chain uses TRBV28 and TRBJ1-5; D unresolved. In germline, CDR1 is MDHEN, CDR2 SYDVKM. V was shortened by 5 bases and J by 3 bases, with 8 bases between the two germline ends. CDR3 length equals 13 residues. CDR3 in amino acids: CASSQSPNQPQHF. CDR3 in DNA: TGTGCCAGCAGTCAAAGCCCCAATCAGCCCCAGCATTTT.